This entry lists 25 T cell receptor beta chains sequenced from one sample in a study of PD-1 blockade in classical Hodgkin lymphoma. Produced via immunoSEQ multiplex PCR; TCRdb's table is partial and in-frame only. Counted here are 13,000 or so clones, more than 65% occurring once; the ten biggest clones make up 1.6%. Each patient experienced a relapse that followed autologous stem cell transplantation, and brentuximab vedotin exposure varied. With magnetic negative selection, CD4+ T cells were purified from PBMCs that had been thawed. The sample here was CD4+ T cells from blood, taken at baseline. These receptor sequences come from a human donor with classical Hodgkin lymphoma.

This chain's CDR3 is CASSDGRGVYNEQFF. CDR3 sequence (DNA): TGTGCCAGCAGCGACGGACGAGGGGTTTACAATGAGCAGTTCTTC. The chain carries TRBV27 and TRBJ2-1; either TRBD1 or TRBD2 may supply D (5 bases each). CDR1 is MNHEY, CDR2 SMNVEV, per germline (reference sequence). Between the trimmed V and J ends, which lost 6 bases and 4 bases, there was a span of 16 bases. This CDR3 is built from 15 residues.

J is TRBJ2-5 and V is TRBV7-2; the D gene is possibly TRBD1 (5 bases). Germline CDR1 and CDR2: SGHTA and FQGNSA. Deletions cut 6 bases from V and 5 bases from J, with 22 bases between. CDR3 length: 16 amino acids. This CDR3 reads CASSLGPLGNKETQYF. The DNA for the CDR3 is TGTGCCAGCAGTTTGGGGCCTCTAGGGAATAAGGAGACCCAGTACTTC.

The V call is TRBV5-6, the J call TRBJ2-3; no reliable D call. The V end was cut by 2 bases, the J end by 3 bases, with 4 bases between. There are 12 residues in the CDR3. Germline V gene lookup returns CDR1 SGHDT and CDR2 YYEEEE. The CDR3 DNA reads as TGTGCCAGCAGCTTAAGAACAGATACGCAGTATTTT. The encoded protein is CASSLRTDTQYF.

The genes are TRBV4-2 and TRBJ2-7; possible D gene TRBD2, 7 bases. V was trimmed by 4 bases and J by 10 bases, leaving 26 bases between them. CDR1 is LGHNA and CDR2 is YNFKEQ in the germline V gene. This CDR3 has 16 amino acids. This CDR3 is CASSLSQRTGGSYQYF. CDR3 coding DNA: TGTGCCAGCAGCCTCTCACAGAGGACGGGGGGCTCGTACCAGTACTTC.

This clone has more than one count but fewer than ten. The V gene is TRBV27, the J gene TRBJ2-7, with D possibly being TRBD1 (5 bases). This CDR3 region has 13 residues. V was trimmed by 3 bases and J by 1 base, leaving 7 bases between them. The V gene's germline CDR1 is MNHEY and CDR2 SMNVEV (reference sequence). The CDR3 region has the DNA TGTGCCAGCAGTTTCAGGGCATCCTACGAGCAGTACTTC. Its translation: CASSFRASYEQYF.

J is TRBJ2-1 and V is TRBV14; 7 bases line up with TRBD2. After removal of 0 bases from V and 5 bases from J, the junction contained 13 bases not matched to a gene. The germline gives CDR1 SGHDN, CDR2 FVKESK. The CDR3 covers 18 residues. For the CDR3, the DNA is TGTGCCAGCAGCCAAGACTCTAGGGGCATCCGGGGGGACAATGAGCAGTTCTTC. Protein: CASSQDSRGIRGDNEQFF.

The genes are TRBV30 and TRBJ2-3; 8 nucleotides align to TRBD2. CDR1 is GTSNPN, CDR2 SVGIG, per germline (reference sequence). This CDR3 spans 12 amino acids. Unmatched junction bases numbered 0, after V lost 1 base and J lost 6 bases. CDR3 DNA: TGTGCCTGGAGTGCGGGGGGGGATACGCAGTATTTT. The encoded protein is CAWSAGGDTQYF.

The V call is TRBV5-1, the J call TRBJ1-4; no clear D. Germline V CDR1 and CDR2: SGHRS, YFSETQ. Trimming left V 0 bases short and J 14 bases short, with 14 bases between. The length of the CDR3 is 13 residues. The CDR3 DNA is TGCGCCAGCAGCTTGGATTCCGGGGTCCCTCTGTTTTTT. This translates into CASSLDSGVPLFF.

V gene TRBV7-9 combines with J gene TRBJ2-3; 7 positions agree with TRBD1. This CDR3 spans 14 amino acids. J was trimmed by 9 bases and V by 0 bases; bases with no gene match: 6. Germline V gene sequence: CDR1 SEHNR, CDR2 FQNEAQ (reference sequence). The CDR3 coding sequence is TGTGCCAGCAGCTTAGCGGGGGACAGTCGAACGCAGTATTTT. Amino acid sequence: CASSLAGDSRTQYF.

The V call is TRBV19, the J call TRBJ1-1; 9 positions agree with TRBD1. The trim removed 7 bases at V and 2 bases at J, leaving 14 bases unmatched. Germline V gives CDR1 LNHDA, CDR2 SQIVND (reference sequence). The CDR3 is 17 amino acids. CDR3 nucleotides: TGTGCCAGTAATTCTGGGACAGGGACCGTCCTTAACACTGAAGCTTTCTTT. Translated, it gives CASNSGTGTVLNTEAFF.

The chain uses TRBV19 and TRBJ1-5, with D possibly TRBD1 on 6 matching bases. V was cut by 4 bases and J by 3 bases, with 13 bases left in between. CDR1 and CDR2 from the germline V gene are LNHDA and SQIVND (reference sequence). The CDR3 runs 15 residues. The CDR3 nucleotides read TGTGCCAGTAGTAGAGCCCGACAGGACAATCAGCCCCAGCATTTT. Protein sequence: CASSRARQDNQPQHF.

V gene TRBV4-3 combines with J gene TRBJ2-2; no clear D gene. This CDR3 is 13 amino acids long. Germline assignment: CDR1 LGHNA and CDR2 YSLEER. V lost 1 base, J lost 7 bases, and 7 bases lay in between. CDR3 coding DNA: TGCGCCAGCAGCCAAGTGATAGACGGGGAGCTGTTTTTT. This codes for CASSQVIDGELFF.

V and J are TRBV20-1 and TRBJ2-5; possible D gene TRBD2, 6 bases. Trimming left V 3 bases short and J 4 bases short, with 6 bases between. The germline gives CDR1 DFQATT, CDR2 SNEGSKA (reference sequence). There are 11 residues in the CDR3. The DNA for the CDR3 is TGCAGTGCTAGTAGCGGAGAGACCCAGTACTTC. It translates to CSASSGETQYF.

The rearrangement links TRBV28 to TRBJ2-7; D may be TRBD1 (8 bases). V was pared by 6 bases and J by 1 base, with 16 bases between. CDR1 is MDHEN, CDR2 SYDVKM, per germline. This CDR3 contains 15 residues. In nucleotides, the CDR3 is TGTGCCAGCAGCCGCACAGGGGGGGTTTCCTACGAGCAGTACTTC. Its protein is CASSRTGGVSYEQYF.

V and J are TRBV5-1 and TRBJ2-2; D is perhaps TRBD1 (5 bases). Between the trimmed V and J ends, which lost 2 bases and 1 base, there was a span of 9 bases. The CDR3 loop spans 15 amino acids. In germline, CDR1 is SGHRS, CDR2 YFSETQ. The CDR3 DNA is TGCGCCAGCAGCTTTTTCCAGGGGAACACCGGGGAGCTGTTTTTT. Its translation is CASSFFQGNTGELFF.

V usage is TRBV7-3 and J usage is TRBJ1-1; possible D gene TRBD1, 5 bases. V lost 4 bases and J 4 bases, leaving 25 bases between the germline ends. The CDR3 is 18 amino acids. Per germline, CDR1 SGHTA and CDR2 FQGTGA. The CDR3: CASSSRVPGLGMGTEAFF. In DNA form, the CDR3 reads TGTGCCAGCAGCTCCCGAGTCCCGGGACTGGGAATGGGCACTGAAGCTTTCTTT.

The chain uses TRBV13 and TRBJ2-7; perhaps D is TRBD1 or TRBD2 (5 bases each). CDR1 is PRHDT, CDR2 FYEKMQ, per germline (reference sequence). This CDR3 is 15 amino acids long. Trimming shortened V by 4 bases and J by 0 bases, and 13 bases separated the two germline ends. This chain's CDR3 is CASSSTRDGSYEQYF. DNA for the CDR3: TGTGCCAGCAGCTCGACCCGGGACGGCTCCTACGAGCAGTACTTC.

V and J are TRBV4-3 and TRBJ2-1; a possible D gene is TRBD2 (5 bases). Germline V gene data show CDR1 as LGHNA and CDR2 as YSLEER. The CDR3 consists of 16 residues. V lost 0 bases, J lost 4 bases, and 13 bases lay in between. CDR3 DNA: TGCGCCAGCAGCCAAGATCCCGGGTGGGAGTACAATGAGCAGTTCTTC. This translates into CASSQDPGWEYNEQFF.

This clone was seen just once. This chain uses TRBV5-6 with TRBJ2-3, with TRBD1 matching over 8 bases. V dropped 4 bases and J dropped 2; count of bases not matched to a gene: 6. The CDR3 sequence is 15 residues long. CDR1 is SGHDT, CDR2 YYEEEE, per germline. The CDR3 coding sequence is TGTGCCAGCAGCATTGGACAGGGCCCCACAGATACGCAGTATTTT. This gives the protein CASSIGQGPTDTQYF. Combining the CDR3 with reference TRBV5-6 and TRBJ2-3 gives the whole variable domain DAGVTQSPTHLIKTRGQQVTLRCSPKSGHDTVSWYQQALGQGPQFIFQYYEEEERQRGNFPDRFSGHQFPNYSSELNVNALLLGDSALYLCASSIGQGPTDTQYFGPGTRLTVL.

The rearrangement joins TRBV11-2 to TRBJ1-2; no definite D call. Trimming took 3 bases from V and 6 from J, leaving 11 bases between them. Looked up from germline, CDR1 is SGHAT and CDR2 is FQNNGV. The CDR3 totals 13 residues. The CDR3, as DNA: TGTGCCAGCAGCTTTAGTCTGGGTAATGGCTACACCTTC. Translation gives CASSFSLGNGYTF.

This chain links TRBV2 with TRBJ2-3; 7 nucleotides match TRBD2. V shed 4 bases and J 0 bases; nucleotides not matched to a gene: 4. Germline values: CDR1 SNHLY, CDR2 FYNNEI. This CDR3 is 15 amino acids long. The CDR3 region is CASSGLAYSTDTQYF. The CDR3 DNA sequence: TGTGCCAGCAGTGGACTAGCATATAGCACAGATACGCAGTATTTT.

The CDR3 DNA reads as TGTGCCAGCAGCTTAATGGGCTCCCTCGAGCAGTACTTC. Encoded protein: CASSLMGSLEQYF. The rearrangement links TRBV7-9 to TRBJ2-7; D remains unclear. CDR3 length equals 13 residues. The germline V and J ends were trimmed by 2 bases and 6 bases, with 11 bases remaining between them. Germline loops: CDR1 SEHNR, CDR2 FQNEAQ (reference sequence).

The CDR3 here is CASSATGTGNSPLHF. The CDR3 region has the DNA TGTGCCAGCAGCGCGACCGGGACAGGGAACTCACCCCTCCACTTT. The gene calls are TRBV9 and TRBJ1-6; 9 positions match TRBD1. V shed 3 bases and J 10 bases; nucleotides not matched to a gene: 8. Germline V gene lookup returns CDR1 SGDLS and CDR2 YYNGEE. The CDR3 loop spans 15 amino acids.

This chain joins TRBV6-1 and TRBJ1-2, with no clear D. V dropped 5 bases and J dropped 6 bases, with 13 bases sitting between them. The CDR3 is 13 amino acids. In germline, CDR1 is MNHNS, CDR2 SASEGT. CDR3 sequence (DNA): TGTGCCAGCAGTACCACGGACGGGAATGGCTACACCTTC. The encoded protein is CASSTTDGNGYTF.

The chain recombines TRBV2 with TRBJ2-3, with 9 bases aligning to TRBD1. The CDR3 covers 14 residues. V shed 4 bases, J shed 1 base, and the junction held 0 bases outside the gene matches. Germline-derived CDR1 and CDR2 are SNHLY and FYNNEI. The CDR3 region is CASSGDRGTDTQYF. Here the CDR3 DNA reads TGTGCCAGCAGTGGGGACAGGGGCACAGATACGCAGTATTTT.